The subject of this entry is one TCR beta chain. Its target is unknown. These data come from a study of cytomegalovirus exposure and HLA in healthy donors. Study-wide findings and caveats: The tendency of first-cohort TCR clusters to co-occur in the roughly 120 validation repertoires was the finding of a later analysis. In vitro confirmation showed a few CMV-associated chains to be CMV antigen specific. The study designated 150 or so TCR beta chains cytomegalovirus-associated.

Using immunoSEQ multiplex PCR, the repertoire was profiled, and TCRdb retains in-frame clones only, with some absent. The sample lists 250,000 to 400,000 clones; 87% were seen once. Trimming cost V 2 bases and J 1 base, with 2 bases left between them. Germline-derived CDR1 and CDR2 are MNHEY and SMNVEV (reference sequence). The CDR3 totals 12 residues. The source of this sequence is a woman aged 30 to 39 in good health and CMV-seropositive. The sequenced sample was PBMCs. V usage is TRBV27 and J usage is TRBJ1-1; no clear D. The CDR3 DNA sequence: TGTGCCAGCAGTTTAGAGAACACTGAAGCTTTCTTT. This codes for CASSLENTEAFF.